A single sample is the source of the 19 T cell receptor beta chains below, sequenced in a study of cytotoxic CD8 clonotypes in ibrutinib-treated CLL. Produced via immunoSEQ multiplex PCR; TCRdb's table is partial and in-frame only. The table lists some 130,000 clones, around 84% of them singletons, with roughly 3.1% in the top ten. Here the sequenced sample was PBMCs, taken after 24 months of ibrutinib treatment. The source of these receptors is a human donor with chronic lymphocytic leukemia.

The chain employs TRBV7-2 and TRBJ2-2; 10 positions agree with TRBD1. The CDR3 contains 18 residues. The V and J ends lost 2 bases and 2 bases, in that order; junction bases with no gene match: 8. The germline V gene has CDR1 SGHTA and CDR2 FQGNSA. CDR3 loop: CASSLRPGTGANTGELFF. CDR3 DNA: TGTGCCAGCAGCTTACGCCCGGGGACAGGGGCAAACACCGGGGAGCTGTTTTTT.

For the CDR3, the DNA is TGCGCCAGCAGCACTGGGACATTGGTCACAGATACGCAGTATTTT. Translated: CASSTGTLVTDTQYF. This rearrangement joins TRBV5-1 to TRBJ2-3, with D perhaps matching TRBD1 (6 bases). Germline V lookup: CDR1 SGHRS, CDR2 YFSETQ. V dropped 4 bases and J dropped 2 bases, with 14 bases sitting between them. CDR3 size: 15 residues. Full variable domain (missing parts from reference TRBV5-1 and TRBJ2-3): KAGVTQTPRYLIKTRGQQVTLSCSPISGHRSVSWYQQTPGQGLQFLFEYFSETQRNKGNFPGRFSGRQFSNSRSEMNVSTLELGDSALYLCASSTGTLVTDTQYFGPGTRLTVL.

J is TRBJ1-4 and V is TRBV6-6, with TRBD1 matching 8 bases. Germline CDR1 is MNHNY and CDR2 is SVGAGI (reference sequence). Losses at the gene ends were 6 bases for V and 6 bases for J; bases not matched to a gene: 6. The CDR3 has 14 residues. The CDR3 region has the DNA TGTGCCAGCAGCCTACAGGGGGATTATGAAAAACTGTTTTTT. Its protein is CASSLQGDYEKLFF.

The chain carries TRBV5-1 and TRBJ1-1; tentatively, D is TRBD1 (5 bases). The germline gives CDR1 SGHRS, CDR2 YFSETQ. Trimming pared 4 bases from V and 1 base from J, leaving 11 bases between. The CDR3 length is 14 residues. The CDR3 is CASSRTLPNTEAFF. DNA for the CDR3: TGCGCCAGCAGCCGGACACTCCCGAACACTGAAGCTTTCTTT. The full variable domain, with the rest looked up from reference TRBV5-1 and TRBJ1-1, is KAGVTQTPRYLIKTRGQQVTLSCSPISGHRSVSWYQQTPGQGLQFLFEYFSETQRNKGNFPGRFSGRQFSNSRSEMNVSTLELGDSALYLCASSRTLPNTEAFFGQGTRLTVV.

The V call is TRBV4-3, the J call TRBJ2-3; 9 positions agree with TRBD1. Germline loops: CDR1 LGHNA, CDR2 YSLEER. V shed 2 bases, J shed 1 base, and the junction held 7 bases outside the gene matches. CDR3 length equals 17 residues. CDR3 DNA: TGCGCCAGCAGCCAACTGGGACAGGGCGCGGGCACAGATACGCAGTATTTT. Protein: CASSQLGQGAGTDTQYF.

In its sample, this clone was seen a few times. The chain combines TRBV7-8 with TRBJ1-1; D is uncertain. Trimming removed 2 bases at V and 0 bases at J, with 7 bases between. CDR1 SGHVS and CDR2 FQNEAQ come from the germline V gene. CDR3 length: 14 residues. The CDR3 DNA follows: TGTGCCAGCAGCTTAAATGGGGTGAACACTGAAGCTTTCTTT. Translated, it gives CASSLNGVNTEAFF.

This clone was detected a few times. The chain recombines TRBV7-6 with TRBJ1-1; D ambiguous. Trimming shortened V by 5 bases and J by 9 bases, and 13 bases separated the two germline ends. Per germline, CDR1 SGHVS and CDR2 FNYEAQ. There are 12 residues in the CDR3. The CDR3 here is CASSEYGKQAFF. The CDR3 DNA sequence: TGTGCCAGCAGCGAATATGGTAAACAAGCTTTCTTT.

The V gene is TRBV4-1, the J gene TRBJ2-4; perhaps TRBD1 as D (6 bases). The CDR3 loop spans 18 amino acids. Between the trimmed V and J ends, which lost 0 bases and 9 bases, there was a span of 24 bases. The germline V gene encodes CDR1 MGHRA and CDR2 YSYEKL. The CDR3 is CASSQEGGRGGPTGIQYF. Written as DNA, the CDR3 is TGCGCCAGCAGCCAAGAAGGGGGACGTGGGGGACCGACGGGCATTCAGTACTTC.

The rearrangement joins TRBV6-6 to TRBJ2-7; 7 nucleotides align to TRBD1. CDR1 is MNHNY, CDR2 SVGAGI, per germline (reference sequence). The CDR3 has 14 residues. J gave up 0 bases and V 7 bases, and 6 bases lay outside the gene matches. CDR3 loop: CASIMDRSSYEQYF. CDR3 nucleotides: TGTGCCAGCATAATGGACAGGAGCTCCTACGAGCAGTACTTC.

The sample holds one count of this clone. The rearrangement uses TRBV4-3 and TRBJ1-2; TRBD1 is a possible D gene (5 bases). Deletions cut 1 base from V and 0 bases from J, with 9 bases between. The CDR3 has 15 amino acids. Germline values: CDR1 LGHNA, CDR2 YSLEER. In DNA form, the CDR3 reads TGCGCCAGCAGCCAAGTTTTGGGGGCTAACTATGGCTACACCTTC. It specifies CASSQVLGANYGYTF.

The chain combines TRBV28 with TRBJ1-2; D perhaps matches TRBD1 (5 bases). V was trimmed by 5 bases and J by 5 bases, leaving 15 bases between them. CDR3 size: 14 residues. Germline V lookup: CDR1 MDHEN, CDR2 SYDVKM. In nucleotides, the CDR3 is TGTGCCAGCAGTCGGGGGGGTAGTAGGTATGGCTACACCTTC. Its translation is CASSRGGSRYGYTF.

The chain uses TRBV20-1 and TRBJ1-2; tentative D call: TRBD1 (5 bases). CDR3 length: 11 residues. CDR1 is DFQATT and CDR2 is SNEGSKA in the germline V gene (reference sequence). V was shortened by 5 bases and J by 5 bases, with 9 bases between the two germline ends. The CDR3 sequence: CSALGGYGYTF. The CDR3 nucleotides read TGCAGTGCTCTGGGGGGGTATGGCTACACCTTC.

This chain uses TRBV5-1 with TRBJ2-1; weak D call: TRBD1 (6 bases). Trimming removed 3 bases from V and 0 bases from J, with 13 bases in between. Germline V lookup: CDR1 SGHRS, CDR2 YFSETQ. This CDR3 has 16 residues. CDR3 in DNA: TGCGCCAGCAGCTACAGGGAAGGTAGCTCCTACAATGAGCAGTTCTTC. This codes for CASSYREGSSYNEQFF. The full variable domain, in which reference TRBV5-1 and TRBJ2-1 provide the parts outside the CDR3, is KAGVTQTPRYLIKTRGQQVTLSCSPISGHRSVSWYQQTPGQGLQFLFEYFSETQRNKGNFPGRFSGRQFSNSRSEMNVSTLELGDSALYLCASSYREGSSYNEQFFGPGTRLTVL.

The chain combines TRBV18 with TRBJ2-3; the D gene is possibly TRBD2 (6 bases). CDR1 and CDR2 from the germline V gene are KGHSH and LQKENI. Deletions cut 4 bases from V and 1 base from J, with 15 bases between. The CDR3 covers 16 residues. CDR3 sequence: CASSLQSGGGTDTQYF. In DNA, the CDR3 is TGTGCCAGCTCACTACAGTCAGGCGGGGGCACAGATACGCAGTATTTT. Variable domain in full (rest from reference TRBV18 and TRBJ2-3): NAGVMQNPRHLVRRRGQEARLRCSPMKGHSHVYWYRQLPEEGLKFMVYLQKENIIDESGMPKERFSAEFPKEGPSILRIQQVVRGDSAAYFCASSLQSGGGTDTQYFGPGTRLTVL.

V and J are TRBV7-8 and TRBJ1-2; TRBD1 might be the D (5 bases). V was clipped by 1 base and J by 5 bases, with 11 bases between them. Germline CDR1 reads SGHVS; CDR2 reads FQNEAQ. The CDR3 is 14 residues long. In DNA, the CDR3 is TGTGCCAGCAGCTTAGAAACCGACAGTTATGGCTACACCTTC. Its translation: CASSLETDSYGYTF.

Notes on this clone: One junction end does not reproduce the germline sequence, and a read error may be involved. The V and J genes are TRBV7-2 and TRBJ1-2; 7 nucleotides line up with TRBD1. CDR3 length equals 11 residues. Germline V gene sequence: CDR1 SGHTA, CDR2 FQGNSA. This CDR3 reads CASSSAGDRLF. In DNA, the CDR3 is TGTGCCAGCAGCTCCGCGGGGGACAGACTCTTC.

For this clone: The same CDR3 can be traced to other DNA sequences in this sample. The chain has TRBV7-2 and TRBJ2-3; perhaps TRBD1 as D (5 bases). Germline V gene data show CDR1 as SGHTA and CDR2 as FQGNSA. The CDR3 has 14 residues. Trimming took 1 base from V and 4 from J, leaving 9 bases between them. The CDR3 sequence is CASSLDPGPDTQYF. CDR3 in DNA: TGTGCCAGCAGCTTAGATCCAGGGCCAGATACGCAGTATTTT. The full variable domain, with the rest looked up from reference TRBV7-2 and TRBJ2-3, is GAGVSQSPSNKVTEKGKDVELRCDPISGHTALYWYRQSLGQGLEFLIYFQGNSAPDKSGLPSDRFSAERTGGSVSTLTIQRTQQEDSAVYLCASSLDPGPDTQYFGPGTRLTVL.

The rearrangement joins TRBV11-3 to TRBJ1-1; D is uncertain. V lost 0 bases, J lost 1 base, and 12 bases lay in between. Germline assignment: CDR1 SGHNT and CDR2 YENEEA. There are 16 residues in the CDR3. CDR3 in amino acids: CASSLEVREKNTEAFF. As DNA, the CDR3 is TGTGCCAGCAGCTTAGAGGTCCGGGAGAAGAACACTGAAGCTTTCTTT.

The V call is TRBV5-1, the J call TRBJ2-7; either TRBD1 or TRBD2 may supply D (5 bases each). The germline V gene has CDR1 SGHRS and CDR2 YFSETQ. The V end lost 0 bases, the J end lost 6 bases, and 16 bases lay between the germline ends. The CDR3 contains 15 residues. The CDR3 DNA is TGCGCCAGCAGCTTGGCCTGGGGGTCTGGTGTCGAGCAGTACTTC. Translation gives CASSLAWGSGVEQYF.